This T cell receptor (beta chain) came from a study of shared clonotypes between healthy human individuals. The length of the CDR3 is 14 residues. V gave up 5 bases and J gave up 0 bases, with 9 bases separating them. Germline-derived CDR1 and CDR2 are SNHLY and FYNNEI. Only in-frame clones appear in the TCRdb table, and some are missing; sequencing was by immunoSEQ multiplex PCR. The table shows about 510,000 clones, with around 74% occurring only once. All donors were healthy HIV-negative adults lacking recent acute infections or vaccinations. Each unsorted sample relied on 90 million or so PBMCs as its source of genomic DNA.

This TCR was sampled from a woman in her thirties or forties in good health. Some clones in this sample may be carry-over from other donors' samples. Input material: PBMCs. The genes are TRBV2 and TRBJ2-3; D not resolved. Here the CDR3 DNA reads TGTGCCAGCAGTCTGACTGCTAGCACAGATACGCAGTATTTT. It yields the protein CASSLTASTDTQYF.